Each of the 7 T cell receptor beta chains below was sequenced from the same sample in a study of T cell responses to AZD1222 COVID-19 vaccine. Libraries were prepared by immunoSEQ multiplex PCR; TCRdb keeps only in-frame clonotypes and omits some of them. This repertoire shows around 80,000 clones, roughly 80% found once; its top ten account for about 1.3%. This specimen consisted of peripheral blood, obtained 28 days after the second AZD1222 dose. Source of these receptors: an adult who received the AZD1222 COVID-19 vaccine.

The V and J genes are TRBV6-5 and TRBJ1-5; D is uncertain. The ends were cut back, 5 bases at V and 4 bases at J, with 12 bases in the middle. From germline, CDR1 is MNHEY and CDR2 SVGAGI. The length of the CDR3 is 14 residues. In DNA, the CDR3 is TGTGCCAGCAGTACTGACCCTAGGAATCAGCCCCAGCATTTT. It encodes CASSTDPRNQPQHF.

The chain recombines TRBV30 with TRBJ1-1, with D perhaps TRBD1 (5 bases). Germline lookup yields CDR1 GTSNPN and CDR2 SVGIG (reference sequence). Trimming stripped 4 bases from V and 0 bases from J, with 15 bases between. The CDR3 extends over 15 amino acids. The CDR3 DNA is TGTGCCTGGACGTTCTCAGGGATAGTGAACACTGAAGCTTTCTTT. It translates to CAWTFSGIVNTEAFF. The variable domain in full, completed from reference TRBV30 and TRBJ1-1, reads SQTIHQWPATLVQPVGSPLSLECTVEGTSNPNLYWYRQAAGRGLQLLFYSVGIGQISSEVPQNLSASRPQDRQFILSSKKLLLSDSGFYLCAWTFSGIVNTEAFFGQGTRLTVV.

The chain has TRBV4-1 and TRBJ2-3; D is uncertain. This CDR3 is built from 16 residues. CDR1 and CDR2 (germline): MGHRA, YSYEKL. V shed 0 bases and J shed 4 bases, with 14 bases lying between them. The CDR3 nucleotides read TGCGCCAGCAGCCAAGAAGTGGCTAGTTTGCCAGATACGCAGTATTTT. Translated, it gives CASSQEVASLPDTQYF.

The V and J genes are TRBV7-9 and TRBJ1-3, with TRBD1 as a possible D gene (6 bases). The CDR3 is 15 residues long. The V end lost 10 bases, the J end lost 1 base, and 17 bases lay between the germline ends. Germline-derived CDR1 and CDR2 are SEHNR and FQNEAQ (reference sequence). The CDR3 DNA sequence: TGTGCCACCGAGGGGGACCCGATTTCTGGAAACACCATATATTTT. Translating it yields CATEGDPISGNTIYF.

The chain recombines TRBV23-1 with TRBJ1-5; possible D gene TRBD1, 6 bases. TRBV23-1 is an ORF for which the function is uncertain. V lost 6 bases and J lost 6, with 21 bases in between. The CDR3 totals 16 residues. This chain's CDR3 is CASSPFRQGPSQPQHF. Here the CDR3 DNA reads TGCGCCAGCAGCCCATTTCGGCAGGGGCCAAGTCAGCCCCAGCATTTT.

The chain couples TRBV28 to TRBJ1-4; 9 nucleotides line up with TRBD1. Germline trimming cut 5 bases from V and 10 bases from J; bases unmatched to any gene: 5. The germline gives CDR1 MDHEN, CDR2 SYDVKM. The CDR3 extends over 13 amino acids. The CDR3 spells CASSLGQGRKLFF. CDR3 DNA sequence: TGTGCCAGCAGTCTCGGACAGGGGAGAAAACTGTTTTTT.

This clone was detected once. The CDR3 reads CASTLLTGGRTEAFF. The CDR3 DNA is TGTGCCAGCACCCTATTGACAGGGGGTCGAACTGAAGCTTTCTTT. This chain connects TRBV27 to TRBJ1-1; TRBD1 aligns across 9 bases. Germline values: CDR1 MNHEY, CDR2 SMNVEV (reference sequence). Trimming cost V 7 bases and J 5 bases; bases outside gene matches: 11. The CDR3 contains 15 residues.